This T cell receptor (beta chain) was recorded in a study of blood T cell repertoires in COVID-19. Sequencing was performed with immunoSEQ multiplex PCR; in TCRdb, only in-frame clones are kept and a portion is missing. The sample includes 95,000 to 100,000 clones, about 89% of them seen just once. The count of this clone is one. Germline lookup yields CDR1 MNHEY and CDR2 SVGAGI. The CDR3 has 13 amino acids. Trimming took 6 bases from V and 10 from J, leaving 16 bases between them. The sequence was collected from a woman in her twenties or thirties with acute or convalescent COVID-19. The material sequenced was peripheral blood. The chain combines TRBV6-5 with TRBJ2-1; D may be TRBD2 (6 bases). The CDR3 loop is CASSDPGVQEQFF. Written as DNA, the CDR3 is TGTGCCAGCAGCGACCCGGGAGTTCAAGAGCAGTTCTTC.